The clone carrying this TCR beta chain was detected only once. Amplified regions were TCR beta CDR3 sequences from RNA transcripts. HTBI primers were employed in a first-round RT-PCR of the TCR CDR3. Each CDR3 protein gets one entry after TCRdb re-called the multiplex PCR reads with MiXCR. The table records about 400,000 distinct CDR3 sequences, 15% to 17% of them present only once. This record comes from a study of T cells in Graves' hyperthyroidism and ophthalmopathy. CDR1 and CDR2 (germline): LNHDA, SQIVND (reference sequence). CDR3 size: 16 residues. Between the trimmed V and J ends, which lost 5 bases and 0 bases, there was a span of 16 bases.

The sequence came from a woman aged 18 to 35 with Graves' hyperthyroidism that later progressed to Graves' ophthalmopathy. The chain uses TRBV19 and TRBJ1-1; no clear D gene. Material: blood. CDR3 protein: CASSAWSNQVNTEAFF. CDR3 DNA sequence: TGTGCCAGTAGTGCCTGGAGTAATCAGGTGAACACTGAAGCTTTCTTT.